This TCR beta chain derives from a study of beta chain features in type 1 diabetes. Study-wide points: Across patients, naive, central memory and Treg TCRB repertoires exhibited apparently greater similarity than was observed across healthy donors. Patients with Type 1 diabetes showed moderately but significantly shorter TCRB CDR3s in all four CD4+ subsets. PCR might favor shorter templates, equally in patients and controls.

Sequencing targeted expressed TCRB transcripts, as all isolated RNA had been reverse transcribed. Sequencing was performed with immunoSEQ multiplex PCR; in TCRdb, only in-frame clones are kept and a portion is missing. This table holds hundreds of thousands of clones, about 14% found once. In regard to this clone: Its target is not known.

V was clipped by 4 bases and J by 7 bases, with 17 bases between them. The CDR3 runs 15 residues. Germline CDR1 reads SGHRS; CDR2 reads YFSETQ. Sequenced input: naive CD4+ T cells from blood. This receptor was identified in a man younger than 35 with type 1 diabetes. V usage is TRBV5-1 and J usage is TRBJ1-4; unclear D gene. Written as DNA, the CDR3 is TGCGCCAGCAGCCCGGCGGCGGGTTCAAGTGAAAAACTGTTTTTT. Translated, it gives CASSPAAGSSEKLFF.